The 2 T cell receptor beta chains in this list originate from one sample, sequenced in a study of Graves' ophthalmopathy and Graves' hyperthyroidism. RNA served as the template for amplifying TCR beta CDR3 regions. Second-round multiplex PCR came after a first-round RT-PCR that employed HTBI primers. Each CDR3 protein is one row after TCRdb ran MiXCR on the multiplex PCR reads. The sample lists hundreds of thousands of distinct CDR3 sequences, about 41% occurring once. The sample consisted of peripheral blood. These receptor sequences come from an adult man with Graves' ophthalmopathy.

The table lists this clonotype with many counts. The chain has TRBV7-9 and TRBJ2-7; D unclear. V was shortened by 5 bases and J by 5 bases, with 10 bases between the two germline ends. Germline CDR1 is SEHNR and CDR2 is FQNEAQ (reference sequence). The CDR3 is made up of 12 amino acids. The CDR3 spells CASSRPGHEQYF. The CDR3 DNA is TGTGCCAGCAGCAGACCTGGCCACGAGCAGTACTTC.

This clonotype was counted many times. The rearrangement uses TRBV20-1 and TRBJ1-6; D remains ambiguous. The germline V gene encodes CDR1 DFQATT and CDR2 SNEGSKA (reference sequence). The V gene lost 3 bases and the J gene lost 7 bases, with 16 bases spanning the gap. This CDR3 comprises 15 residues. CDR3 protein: CSARLAGGSNSPLHF. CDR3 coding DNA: TGCAGTGCTAGGTTGGCCGGTGGGTCAAATTCACCCCTCCACTTT.